The rows below give T cell receptor beta chains drawn from one sample of a study of shared clonotypes between healthy human individuals. Measured with immunoSEQ multiplex PCR; TCRdb has only the in-frame clones, and not every one. The data contain over a million clones, more than 95% of them singletons. Sequences were obtained from naive CD4+ T cells sorted from blood. All receptors derive from a man aged 25 to 40 in good health. The CDR3 runs from the conserved cysteine through the conserved F or W. Each record gives: V gene, clone size, D gene, CDR3 protein. D genes are given only for firm matches. The size entry is marked missing in some rows and otherwise reads once, few, many or a size class.

TRBV9 | . | . | CASSVDPGAYEQYF
TRBV10-2 | . | TRBD2 | CASRLPGTSGSFNEQFF
TRBV9 | . | . | CASSRAGELFF
TRBV5-1 | . | . | CASSFLDLSYEQYF
TRBV2 | . | TRBD2 | CASSESGLAGTGELFF
TRBV10-3 | . | TRBD1 | CASSGTGGNTGELFF
TRBV28 | . | . | CASSLTATNTEAFF
TRBV5-1 | . | TRBD1 | CASSPKNLGQGVNEQYF
TRBV5-6 | . | . | CASSLALGPSTDTQYF
TRBV28 | . | . | CASSSFRTANTGELFF
TRBV6-5 | once | . | CASSYSGASTGDTQYF
TRBV7-2 | . | . | CASSLRKGNQPQHF
TRBV7-8 | . | TRBD2 | CASSSSAGGGLGTDTQYF
TRBV5-6 | . | TRBD2 | CASSFRRGFTDTQYF
TRBV11-2 | . | TRBD2 | CASSRAPSGGYNEQFF
TRBV9 | . | . | CASSVRGGIGQETQYF
TRBV5-1 | . | TRBD2 | CASSFLAASTDTQYF
TRBV10-1 | . | . | CASSELRGPGTQYF
TRBV7-6 | . | . | CASSPTAETQYF
TRBV5-1 | . | TRBD1 | CASRKDRGRTEAFF
TRBV19 | . | . | CASSSTGETYEQYF
TRBV9 | . | . | CASSVEGDGVYEQYF
TRBV7-6 | . | TRBD1 | CASSYPGQIYEQYF
TRBV18 | . | . | CASSPLDAGAGGNQPQHF
TRBV28 | . | . | CASSFRRRPQETQYF
TRBV10-3 | . | TRBD1 | CAISEPRDRGFMPNSPLHF
TRBV5-1 | once | . | CASSLRGRSYEQYF
TRBV5-1 | . | TRBD2 | CASSLWILALNTGELFF
TRBV5-1 | . | TRBD1 | CASSPQGGADGYTF